The entry below describes one T cell receptor (beta chain). This entry comes from a study of regulatory T cells in long-lasting Graves disease. V lost 5 bases to trimming and J lost 10 bases, with 12 bases between them. This CDR3 comprises 13 residues. Germline assignment: CDR1 LNHNV and CDR2 YYDKDF (reference sequence). The sample's time point: persistent/refractory GD, antithyroid drugs over 5 years with positive TRAb. RNA from PBMCs was the source of the TCR library. TCR beta libraries were built with iRepertoire HTBI primers and Arm-PCR of CDR3 regions. TCRdb reprocessed the multiplex PCR reads with MiXCR, giving one entry per CDR3 protein. The data contain about 660,000 distinct CDR3 sequences, about 32% of them seen just once; the ten biggest clones take up about two fifths.

The chain carries TRBV15 and TRBJ1-6; D unresolved. The sequence was obtained from a female donor with Graves disease. The input for sequencing was peripheral blood mononuclear cells (PBMCs), taken when the disease was refractory, from a patient treated with antithyroid drugs. The CDR3 here is CATSGERRSPLHF. The CDR3 DNA follows: TGTGCCACCAGCGGGGAGCGTAGATCACCCCTCCACTTT.